Below, 14 T cell receptor beta chains from the same sample are listed, as sequenced in a study of T cell repertoires in cytomegalovirus infection. MiXCR was run by TCRdb on the reads, yielding one entry per CDR3 protein. The table records about 260,000 distinct CDR3 sequences, roughly 13% of them present only once. The sample consisted of PBMCs. All receptors come from a human donor in good health (CMV status not recorded). Some clones in this sample may be carry-over from other donors' samples.

The table lists this clonotype with many counts. This chain joins TRBV7-3 and TRBJ2-2, with D unresolved. Trimming removed 5 bases from V and 1 base from J, with 8 bases in between. The CDR3 is 14 residues long. From germline, CDR1 is SGHTA and CDR2 FQGTGA. CDR3 sequence reads: CASSRFLNTGELFF. In DNA form, the CDR3 reads TGTGCCAGCAGCCGCTTTTTGAACACCGGGGAGCTGTTTTTT.

This clonotype was counted ten times or more. This sequence joins TRBV7-2 and TRBJ2-7; 10 bases fit TRBD1. After removal of 2 bases from V and 5 bases from J, the junction contained 6 bases not matched to a gene. In germline, CDR1 is SGHTA, CDR2 FQGNSA. There are 15 residues in the CDR3. The CDR3 DNA follows: TGTGCCAGCAGCTTATGGGACAGGGGTTTCGACGAGCAGTACTTC. As protein: CASSLWDRGFDEQYF. The whole variable domain, filled in from reference TRBV7-2 and TRBJ2-7, reads GAGVSQSPSNKVTEKGKDVELRCDPISGHTALYWYRQSLGQGLEFLIYFQGNSAPDKSGLPSDRFSAERTGGSVSTLTIQRTQQEDSAVYLCASSLWDRGFDEQYFGPGTRLTVT.

The gene calls are TRBV25-1 and TRBJ2-7, with D possibly matching TRBD2 (5 bases). Germline loops: CDR1 MGHDK, CDR2 SYGVNS. The CDR3 covers 11 residues. Deletions cut 5 bases from V and 9 bases from J, with 11 bases between. As DNA, the CDR3 is TGTGCCAGCAGTCTAGGCGGGCGGCAGTACTTC. Encoded protein: CASSLGGRQYF.

V usage is TRBV20-1 and J usage is TRBJ2-5; D may be TRBD2 (5 bases). The ends were cut back, 6 bases at V and 3 bases at J, with 14 bases in the middle. The germline V gene has CDR1 DFQATT and CDR2 SNEGSKA (reference sequence). The CDR3 spans 13 residues. The CDR3 region has the DNA TGCAGTGCCTATAAGGACGGGAAAGAGACCCAGTACTTC. Its translation is CSAYKDGKETQYF.

The CDR3: CASSQVIAGDYNEQFF. The CDR3 nucleotides read TGTGCCAGCAGCCAAGTTATCGCGGGAGACTACAATGAGCAGTTCTTC. This chain connects TRBV4-2 to TRBJ2-1; 7 bases are a match to TRBD2. CDR3 size: 16 residues. With 1 base clipped from V and 3 bases from J, the junction kept 6 bases outside the gene matches. Germline CDR1 is LGHNA and CDR2 is YNFKEQ.

V gene TRBV20-1 combines with J gene TRBJ2-7; tentatively, D is TRBD2 (7 bases). Trimming shortened V by 5 bases and J by 6 bases, and 20 bases separated the two germline ends. There are 14 residues in the CDR3. Germline CDR1 DFQATT, CDR2 SNEGSKA (reference sequence). The CDR3 loop is CSAGLGGGVSEQYF. CDR3 DNA: TGCAGTGCTGGCCTAGGGGGAGGGGTTTCCGAGCAGTACTTC.

The chain recombines TRBV28 with TRBJ2-1; maybe TRBD1 (6 bases). This CDR3 comprises 19 residues. CDR1 and CDR2 (germline): MDHEN, SYDVKM. The germline V and J ends were trimmed by 6 bases and 4 bases, with 28 bases remaining between them. The CDR3 loop is CASSPSNRVALGEYNEQFF. The CDR3 DNA reads TGTGCCAGCAGCCCTTCTAACAGGGTTGCTTTAGGAGAATACAATGAGCAGTTCTTC.

V and J are TRBV6-5 and TRBJ2-7; 7 bases match TRBD2. The CDR3 loop spans 14 amino acids. Germline values: CDR1 MNHEY, CDR2 SVGAGI. With 7 bases clipped from V and 5 bases from J, the junction kept 11 bases outside the gene matches. The CDR3 region is CASTRGDRAHEQYF. CDR3 sequence (DNA): TGTGCCAGCACCCGGGGGGATCGGGCCCACGAGCAGTACTTC.

This clonotype has a handful of counts. The CDR3 nucleotides are TGTGCCAGCAGTTCAACCGGTCGGAAGACCAATCAGCCCCAGCATTTT. Encoded protein: CASSSTGRKTNQPQHF. This chain uses TRBV12-3 or TRBV12-4 with TRBJ1-5, with D unclear. The CDR3 is 16 amino acids. The V end lost 4 bases, the J end lost 3 bases, and 16 bases lay between the germline ends.

The chain employs TRBV7-9 and TRBJ2-3, with D maybe TRBD1 (6 bases). The CDR3 has 17 residues. Trimming removed 1 base at V and 1 base at J, with 15 bases between. Germline V gives CDR1 SEHNR, CDR2 FQNEAQ (reference sequence). DNA of the CDR3: TGTGCCAGCAGCTTAGGTCGTTCTGGGGGCGGCACAGATACGCAGTATTTT. This codes for CASSLGRSGGGTDTQYF.

This clonotype was observed a few times. The chain couples TRBV28 to TRBJ1-2; D gene ambiguous. The CDR3 runs 13 residues. V lost 7 bases, J lost 2 bases, and 11 bases lay in between. Per the germline V gene, CDR1 is MDHEN and CDR2 is SYDVKM. Written as DNA, the CDR3 is TGTGCCAGCAAGGTAGCACCAAACTATGGCTACACCTTC. Protein product: CASKVAPNYGYTF.

A few counts support this clonotype. The rearrangement joins TRBV6-8 to TRBJ1-3, with D perhaps matching TRBD1 (5 bases). This CDR3 is built from 17 residues. The V gene's germline CDR1 is MNHGY and CDR2 SAAAGT. Trimming removed 5 bases at V and 0 bases at J, with 17 bases between. CDR3 DNA sequence: TGTGCCAGCAGTACCGACAGACAATTAAACTCTGGAAACACCATATATTTT. Translating it yields CASSTDRQLNSGNTIYF.

This clonotype has a count of ten or more. V gene TRBV20-1 combines with J gene TRBJ2-1; tentative D call: TRBD2 (6 bases). CDR3 size: 15 residues. Trimming stripped 0 bases from V and 9 bases from J, with 18 bases between. CDR1 DFQATT and CDR2 SNEGSKA come from the germline V gene (reference sequence). The CDR3 DNA is TGCAGTGCTAGAGATCCCTTGACTAGTATCGCTGAGCAGTTCTTC. Translation gives CSARDPLTSIAEQFF.

The chain links TRBV5-1 to TRBJ2-5, with D tentatively TRBD1 (6 bases). V was pared by 4 bases and J by 5 bases, with 15 bases between. The CDR3 totals 14 residues. Germline lookup yields CDR1 SGHRS and CDR2 YFSETQ. CDR3 amino acids: CASSMTGPAETQYF. CDR3 bases: TGCGCCAGCAGCATGACAGGCCCAGCGGAGACCCAGTACTTC.